This entry lists 5 T cell receptor beta chains sequenced from one sample in a study of cytomegalovirus exposure and HLA in healthy donors. Both 60 Vbeta primers and 13 Jbeta primers went into the PCR. Sequenced by immunoSEQ multiplex PCR; TCRdb stores in-frame clones only, minus some. This sample has fewer than 250,000 clones; 75% to 80% occur once, and the top ten carry 1.5% to 2%. Sequenced material: PBMCs. The receptor set was obtained from a male donor in good health and CMV-seronegative.

V gene TRBV7-9 combines with J gene TRBJ1-2, with D possibly being TRBD1 (6 bases). The CDR3 runs 15 residues. Per germline, CDR1 SEHNR and CDR2 FQNEAQ (reference sequence). Deletions cut 3 bases from V and 7 bases from J, with 18 bases between. CDR3 sequence: CASSLEGGGGSGYTF. Here the CDR3 DNA reads TGTGCCAGCAGCTTGGAGGGCGGCGGGGGCTCTGGCTACACCTTC.

The table lists this clone with many counts. V and J are TRBV6-5 and TRBJ2-7, with TRBD2 matching over 7 bases. J was trimmed by 3 bases and V by 7 bases; bases with no gene match: 12. CDR3 length equals 15 residues. Looked up from germline, CDR1 is MNHEY and CDR2 is SVGAGI. The CDR3 coding sequence is TGTGCCAGCACCCGAGGGTCGGCTAGCGGCTACGAGCAGTACTTC. This translates into CASTRGSASGYEQYF.

The chain recombines TRBV6-5 with TRBJ2-3, with TRBD2 matching over 13 bases. The V and J ends lost 5 bases and 6 bases, in that order; junction bases with no gene match: 5. Per germline, CDR1 MNHEY and CDR2 SVGAGI. This CDR3 has 15 amino acids. CDR3 bases: TGTGCCAGCAGTCGAACTAGCGGGGGGGGCGATACGCAGTATTTT. Encoded protein: CASSRTSGGGDTQYF.

The chain employs TRBV30 and TRBJ2-1; D gene uncertain. The V end was cut by 0 bases, the J end by 9 bases, with 12 bases between. CDR3 size: 13 residues. Germline CDR1 is GTSNPN and CDR2 is SVGIG (reference sequence). The CDR3 here is CAWSVSRSGEQFF. The CDR3 nucleotides are TGTGCCTGGAGTGTCTCTAGATCGGGTGAGCAGTTCTTC.

A few counts support this clone. The chain has TRBV7-9 and TRBJ2-5; D unclear. The J call may be mistaken, given a closer DNA end match to TRBJ2-7. CDR3 size: 12 residues. Germline V gene lookup returns CDR1 SEHNR and CDR2 FQNEAQ (reference sequence). The CDR3 loop is CASTTLSYEQYF. DNA for the CDR3: TGTGCCAGCACCACCCTCTCCTACGAGCAGTACTTC.